The 18 T cell receptor beta chains listed next were all sequenced from one sample in a study of blood T cells in healthy people across ages. With a J-beta primer mix and a sample-barcoded 5' primer, a second PCR ran 7 to 11 cycles. TCRdb reanalysed the 5' RACE reads using MiXCR and keeps one entry per CDR3 protein. Of 800,000 to 950,000 distinct CDR3 sequences in the sample, about 36% were seen once. Sequenced material: blood. The receptors were gathered from a man aged 18 to 29 in good health.

The chain is built from TRBV7-9 and TRBJ1-1; TRBD1 aligns across 8 bases. Per germline, CDR1 SEHNR and CDR2 FQNEAQ (reference sequence). There are 15 residues in the CDR3. With 3 bases clipped from V and 0 bases from J, the junction kept 3 bases outside the gene matches. The DNA for the CDR3 is TGTGCCAGCAGCTTCCCGACAGGGGTGAACACTGAAGCTTTCTTT. Translation gives CASSFPTGVNTEAFF.

This clonotype was detected many times. V usage is TRBV20-1 and J usage is TRBJ1-2, with 8 bases identical to TRBD1. The germline V gene encodes CDR1 DFQATT and CDR2 SNEGSKA (reference sequence). V lost 0 bases to trimming and J lost 4 bases; unmatched junction nucleotides: 13. The CDR3 covers 17 residues. The CDR3 bases are TGCAGTGCTAGAGATTTAGACAGGGGAGTCACTGCCTATGGCTACACCTTC. The encoded protein is CSARDLDRGVTAYGYTF.

A few counts support this clonotype. V usage is TRBV13 and J usage is TRBJ1-6, with 8 bases that match TRBD1. J lost 7 bases, V lost 2 bases, and 7 bases had no gene match. The CDR3 is 16 amino acids. Germline V gene data show CDR1 as PRHDT and CDR2 as FYEKMQ (reference sequence). CDR3 nucleotides: TGTGCCAGCAGCTTAAGGGGGGACAGGAGAAATTCACCCCTCCACTTT. This codes for CASSLRGDRRNSPLHF.

V is TRBV4-3 and J is TRBJ1-1, with no clear D. V was clipped by 6 bases and J by 1 base, with 12 bases between them. The CDR3 consists of 14 residues. Germline-derived CDR1 and CDR2 are LGHNA and YSLEER. The CDR3 loop is CASRLNEGNTEAFF. The DNA of the CDR3 is TGCGCCAGCAGGTTAAACGAGGGGAACACTGAAGCTTTCTTT.

This clonotype has at least ten counts. The genes are TRBV6-6 and TRBJ2-1; no reliable D call. The CDR3 sequence is 15 residues long. Germline V gene sequence: CDR1 MNHNY, CDR2 SVGAGI (reference sequence). The ends were cut back, 0 bases at V and 5 bases at J, with 11 bases in the middle. In DNA, the CDR3 is TGTGCCAGCAGTTACTCGGGCCGGCTGGACAATGAGCAGTTCTTC. Amino acid sequence: CASSYSGRLDNEQFF.

The sample holds many counts of this clonotype. The chain is built from TRBV12-3 or TRBV12-4 and TRBJ2-1; D is possibly TRBD1 (5 bases). Trimming cost V 1 base and J 9 bases, with 10 bases left between them. The CDR3 loop spans 13 amino acids. The CDR3 protein is CASSLGQIGEQFF. For the CDR3, the DNA is TGTGCCAGCAGTTTAGGACAGATAGGTGAGCAGTTCTTC.

This clonotype has a handful of counts. J is TRBJ2-7 and V is TRBV7-2, with D maybe TRBD1 (6 bases). Trimming cost V 5 bases and J 0 bases, with 14 bases left between them. Looked up from germline, CDR1 is SGHTA and CDR2 is FQGNSA. The CDR3 is 15 amino acids. This CDR3 reads CASSPRTGRSYEQYF. CDR3 sequence (DNA): TGTGCCAGCAGCCCCCGAACAGGGCGCTCCTACGAGCAGTACTTC.

This clonotype was recorded a few times. The chain couples TRBV9 to TRBJ1-5, with D possibly matching TRBD1 (5 bases). This CDR3 is built from 14 residues. Germline V CDR1 and CDR2: SGDLS, YYNGEE. Trimming cost V 3 bases and J 1 base, with 8 bases left between them. The chain's CDR3 is CASSAGGSNQPQHF. CDR3 coding DNA: TGTGCCAGCAGCGCGGGGGGAAGCAATCAGCCCCAGCATTTT. The entire variable domain, with the rest obtained from reference TRBV9 and TRBJ1-5, is as follows: DSGVTQTPKHLITATGQRVTLRCSPRSGDLSVYWYQQSLDQGLQFLIQYYNGEERAKGNILERFSAQQFPDLHSELNLSSLELGDSALYFCASSAGGSNQPQHFGDGTRLSIL.

This clonotype was seen a single time. The rearrangement joins TRBV29-1 to TRBJ2-5; 10 positions match TRBD2. The trim removed 4 bases at V and 5 bases at J, leaving 7 bases unmatched. The CDR3 is 14 residues long. CDR1 is SQVTM, CDR2 ANQGSEA, per germline. CDR3 sequence: CSVATSGVGETQYF. The CDR3 coding sequence is TGCAGCGTTGCAACTAGCGGGGTGGGGGAGACCCAGTACTTC.

This chain joins TRBV14 and TRBJ2-7; D could derive from TRBD1 or TRBD2 (5 bases each). Trimming removed 2 bases at V and 7 bases at J, with 18 bases between. This CDR3 is built from 15 residues. The V gene's germline CDR1 is SGHDN and CDR2 FVKESK. In DNA form, the CDR3 reads TGTGCCAGCAGCCAAACTGGGGCGGGCTACAATGAGCAGTACTTC. Its protein product is CASSQTGAGYNEQYF.

This clonotype has only a few counts. The chain combines TRBV2 with TRBJ1-2; D gene uncertain. The ends were cut back, 5 bases at V and 1 base at J, with 8 bases in the middle. The CDR3 extends over 13 amino acids. Germline CDR1 reads SNHLY; CDR2 reads FYNNEI. The CDR3 protein is CASSLHRNYGYTF. The CDR3 region has the DNA TGTGCCAGCAGTCTCCACCGTAACTATGGCTACACCTTC.

The V gene is TRBV7-2, the J gene TRBJ2-1; D assignment may be TRBD1 or TRBD2 (5 bases each). CDR3 size: 13 residues. The V end lost 5 bases, the J end lost 5 bases, and 10 bases lay between the germline ends. The germline V gene has CDR1 SGHTA and CDR2 FQGNSA. CDR3 nucleotide sequence: TGTGCCAGCAGCAAAGAGGGGCACAATGAGCAGTTCTTC. Translating it yields CASSKEGHNEQFF. The full variable domain, in which reference TRBV7-2 and TRBJ2-1 provide the parts outside the CDR3, is GAGVSQSPSNKVTEKGKDVELRCDPISGHTALYWYRQSLGQGLEFLIYFQGNSAPDKSGLPSDRFSAERTGGSVSTLTIQRTQQEDSAVYLCASSKEGHNEQFFGPGTRLTVL.

The chain uses TRBV7-2 and TRBJ2-1, with TRBD2 matching 7 bases. The CDR3 has 14 residues. The ends lost 5 bases at V and 6 bases at J; junction bases unmatched: 7. From germline, CDR1 is SGHTA and CDR2 FQGNSA. Here the CDR3 DNA reads TGTGCCAGCAGCCCGGGGAGGGCGGGCAATGAGCAGTTCTTC. Translating it yields CASSPGRAGNEQFF.

This rearrangement joins TRBV20-1 to TRBJ2-3; 7 bases agree with TRBD2. V shed 4 bases, J shed 1 base, and the junction held 5 bases outside the gene matches. The CDR3 is made up of 14 amino acids. Germline assignment: CDR1 DFQATT and CDR2 SNEGSKA (reference sequence). This CDR3 is CSATRGTRTDTQYF. CDR3 bases: TGCAGTGCTACGCGGGGGACCCGCACAGATACGCAGTATTTT.

This clonotype was detected ten times or more. V usage is TRBV5-5 and J usage is TRBJ2-1; D gene uncertain. The CDR3 totals 16 residues. Trimming shortened V by 0 bases and J by 2 bases, and 12 bases separated the two germline ends. From germline, CDR1 is SGHKS and CDR2 YYEKEE (reference sequence). The CDR3 bases are TGTGCCAGCAGCTTGGACCTAGGTCAGCCCTACAATGAGCAGTTCTTC. Translation: CASSLDLGQPYNEQFF.

The chain joins TRBV3-1 to TRBJ1-2; D is undetermined. There are 13 residues in the CDR3. Germline CDR1 LGHDT, CDR2 YNNKEL (reference sequence). V was cut by 1 base and J by 10 bases, with 13 bases left in between. CDR3: CASSQGPDGIYTF. Written as DNA, the CDR3 is TGTGCCAGCAGCCAAGGCCCGGACGGGATCTACACCTTC.

The chain joins TRBV27 to TRBJ2-6; 8 bases fit TRBD2. Germline CDR1 is MNHEY and CDR2 is SMNVEV (reference sequence). V gave up 5 bases and J gave up 2 bases; unmatched junction bases: 8. CDR3 size: 17 residues. Here the CDR3 DNA reads TGTGCCAGCAGTCTTTACGGGGGGGGAGCTGGGGCCAACGTCCTGACTTTC. It encodes CASSLYGGGAGANVLTF.

The chain uses TRBV20-1 and TRBJ1-6, with TRBD1 as a possible D gene (6 bases). CDR3 length: 15 amino acids. Trimming removed 5 bases at V and 4 bases at J, with 15 bases between. Germline V gene sequence: CDR1 DFQATT, CDR2 SNEGSKA (reference sequence). CDR3 amino acids: CSAGSAGQYNSPLHF. The CDR3 bases are TGCAGTGCTGGATCCGCCGGACAGTATAATTCACCCCTCCACTTT.